This entry describes one TCR beta chain. As yet, its antigen is unknown. The CDR3 totals 13 residues. V dropped 6 bases and J dropped 5 bases, with 11 bases sitting between them. This specimen comes from a study of post-analysis software for immune sequencing data. Across the study: Relapsing-remitting, secondary progressive and progressive-relapsing courses of multiple sclerosis were included. Study-level points and caveats: Significantly lower normalized Chao1 diversity was found in patients with multiple sclerosis relative to controls. In patients, about 5 TRBV segments were more frequent than in controls, with TRBV5-6, TRBV5-1 and TRBV20-1 among them. Samples sharing a preparation batch grouped tightly together when assessed by F measure.

Included in the TCR beta cDNA libraries were unique molecular identifiers. There were 1 to 10 million T cells, and some 500,000 cDNA molecules came from them. TCRdb independently ran MiXCR on the PCR reads; one entry per CDR3 protein. The table lists 450,000 to 650,000 distinct CDR3 sequences, about 44% of them singletons. Sequencing was done on a sample of blood. This clonotype was obtained from a girl aged 5-17 years with multiple sclerosis. This chain joins TRBV12-3 or TRBV12-4 and TRBJ1-5; D is undetermined. This CDR3 is CASSPGGDQPQHF. The CDR3 coding sequence is TGTGCCAGCAGCCCTGGAGGTGATCAGCCCCAGCATTTT.